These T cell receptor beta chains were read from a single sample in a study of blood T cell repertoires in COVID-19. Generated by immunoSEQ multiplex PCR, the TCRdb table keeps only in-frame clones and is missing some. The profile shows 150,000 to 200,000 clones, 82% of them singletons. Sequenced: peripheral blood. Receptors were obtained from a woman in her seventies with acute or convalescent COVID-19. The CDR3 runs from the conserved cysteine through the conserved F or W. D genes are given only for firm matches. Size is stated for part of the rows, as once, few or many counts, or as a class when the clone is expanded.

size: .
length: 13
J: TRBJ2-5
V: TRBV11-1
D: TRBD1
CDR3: CASSKDRGETQYF
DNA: TGTGCCAGCAGCAAAGACAGGGGAGAGACCCAGTACTTC

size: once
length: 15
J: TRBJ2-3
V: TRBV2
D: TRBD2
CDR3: CASTLLAGGTDTQYF
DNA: TGTGCCAGCACTTTACTAGCGGGGGGCACAGATACGCAGTATTTT

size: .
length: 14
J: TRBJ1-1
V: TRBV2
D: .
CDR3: CASSELEQTTEAFF
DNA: TGTGCCAGCAGTGAATTGGAACAGACCACTGAAGCTTTCTTT

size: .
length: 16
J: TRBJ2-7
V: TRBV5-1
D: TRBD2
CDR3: CASSLRGGEDRYEQYF
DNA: TGCGCCAGCAGCTTGAGGGGAGGGGAGGATAGATACGAGCAGTACTTC

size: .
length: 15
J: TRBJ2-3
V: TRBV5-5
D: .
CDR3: CASSPLDRSTDTQYF
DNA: TGTGCCAGCAGCCCCCTCGACAGGAGCACAGATACGCAGTATTTT

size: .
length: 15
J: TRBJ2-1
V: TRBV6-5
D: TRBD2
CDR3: CATVREGIGYNEQFF
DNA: TGTGCCACCGTTCGGGAGGGAATTGGCTACAATGAGCAGTTCTTC

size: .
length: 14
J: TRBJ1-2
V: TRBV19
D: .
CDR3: CASSLQPGNYGYTF
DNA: TGTGCCAGTAGTCTACAACCAGGGAACTATGGCTACACCTTC

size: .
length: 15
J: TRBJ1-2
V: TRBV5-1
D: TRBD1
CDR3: CASSLSGQGADGYTF
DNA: TGCGCCAGCAGCTTGTCGGGACAGGGGGCTGATGGCTACACCTTC

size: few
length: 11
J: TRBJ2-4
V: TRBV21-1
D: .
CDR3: CACPGGHIQYF
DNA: TGTGCCTGCCCGGGGGGACACATTCAGTACTTC

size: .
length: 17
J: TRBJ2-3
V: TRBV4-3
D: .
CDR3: CASSQEKGLTSTDTQYF
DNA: TGCGCCAGCAGCCAAGAAAAGGGGCTTACTAGCACAGATACGCAGTATTTT

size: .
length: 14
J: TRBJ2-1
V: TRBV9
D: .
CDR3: CASGPPGRNNEQFF
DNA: TGTGCCAGCGGCCCTCCGGGGAGAAACAATGAGCAGTTCTTC

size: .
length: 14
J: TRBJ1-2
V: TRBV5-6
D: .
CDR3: CASSFGQQRYGYTF
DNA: TGTGCCAGCAGCTTTGGACAGCAACGCTATGGCTACACCTTC

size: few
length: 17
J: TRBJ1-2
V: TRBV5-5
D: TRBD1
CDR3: CASSLAGPLQGDYGYTF
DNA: TGTGCCAGCAGCTTGGCTGGCCCCCTACAGGGGGACTATGGCTACACCTTC

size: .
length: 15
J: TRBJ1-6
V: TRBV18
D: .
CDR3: CASSPDSFYNSPLHF
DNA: TGTGCCAGCTCACCAGACAGCTTCTATAATTCACCCCTCCACTTT

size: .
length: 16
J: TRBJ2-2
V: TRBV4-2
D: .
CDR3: CASSQEEGAGTGELFF
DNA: TGTGCCAGCAGCCAAGAGGAGGGGGCGGGCACCGGGGAGCTGTTTTTT

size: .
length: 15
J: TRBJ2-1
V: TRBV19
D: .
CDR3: CASRQLADPYNEQFF
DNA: TGTGCCAGTAGACAATTAGCGGATCCCTACAATGAGCAGTTCTTC

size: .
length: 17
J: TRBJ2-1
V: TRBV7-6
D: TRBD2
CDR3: CASSPITSGRADNEQFF
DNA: TGTGCCAGCAGCCCGATTACTAGCGGGAGGGCAGACAATGAGCAGTTCTTC

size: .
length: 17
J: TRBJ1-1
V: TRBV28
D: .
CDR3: CASSSDWTDIMNTEAFF
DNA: TGTGCCAGCAGTTCGGACTGGACAGACATCATGAACACTGAAGCTTTCTTT

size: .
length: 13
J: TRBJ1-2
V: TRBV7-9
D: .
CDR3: CASSSVEGYGYTF
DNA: TGTGCCAGCAGCTCAGTAGAGGGTTATGGCTACACCTTC

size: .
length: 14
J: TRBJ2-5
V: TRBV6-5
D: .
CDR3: CASSGQNIKETQYF
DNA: TGTGCCAGCAGCGGACAGAATATCAAAGAGACCCAGTACTTC

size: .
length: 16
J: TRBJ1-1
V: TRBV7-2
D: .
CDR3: CASRLDGGRPNTEAFF
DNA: TGTGCCAGCAGGTTAGACGGGGGGCGGCCGAACACTGAAGCTTTCTTT

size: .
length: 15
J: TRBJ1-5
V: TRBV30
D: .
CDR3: CAWSPLQGSNQPQHF
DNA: TGTGCCTGGAGTCCCCTCCAGGGGAGCAATCAGCCCCAGCATTTT

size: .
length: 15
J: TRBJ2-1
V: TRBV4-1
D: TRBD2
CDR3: CASSQEGGVYNEQFF
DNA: TGCGCCAGCAGCCAAGAGGGGGGGGTATACAATGAGCAGTTCTTC

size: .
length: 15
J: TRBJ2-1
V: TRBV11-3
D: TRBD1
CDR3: CASSSTGTAYNEQFF
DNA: TGTGCCAGCAGCTCGACCGGGACAGCTTACAATGAGCAGTTCTTC

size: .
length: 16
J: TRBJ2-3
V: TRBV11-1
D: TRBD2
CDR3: CASSLIAGAHTDTQYF
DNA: TGTGCCAGCAGCTTGATAGCGGGGGCACACACAGATACGCAGTATTTT

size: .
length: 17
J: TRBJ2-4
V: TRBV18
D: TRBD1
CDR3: CASSPRTGQFSMDIQYF
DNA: TGTGCCAGCTCACCGAGGACAGGGCAATTTTCGATGGACATTCAGTACTTC

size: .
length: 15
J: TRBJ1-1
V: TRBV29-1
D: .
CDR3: CSVGVQGWGNTEAFF
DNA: TGCAGCGTTGGGGTGCAGGGTTGGGGGAACACTGAAGCTTTCTTT

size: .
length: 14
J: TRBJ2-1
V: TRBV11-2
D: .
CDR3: CASSPARTAKEQFF
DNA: TGTGCCAGCAGCCCCGCCCGCACAGCCAAAGAGCAGTTCTTC

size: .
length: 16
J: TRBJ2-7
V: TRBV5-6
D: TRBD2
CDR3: CASSLRAAGGVYEQYF
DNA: TGTGCCAGCAGCTTGCGGGCAGCGGGGGGCGTCTACGAGCAGTACTTC

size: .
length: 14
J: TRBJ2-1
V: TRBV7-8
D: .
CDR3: CASSFGKGHNEQFF
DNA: TGTGCCAGCAGCTTTGGAAAGGGGCACAATGAGCAGTTCTTC

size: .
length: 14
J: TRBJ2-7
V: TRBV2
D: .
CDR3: CASSDEDGGYEQYF
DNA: TGTGCCAGCAGTGACGAGGACGGGGGCTACGAGCAGTACTTC

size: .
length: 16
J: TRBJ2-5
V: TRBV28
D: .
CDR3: CASSPRSGTPKETQYF
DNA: TGTGCCAGCAGCCCCAGGTCCGGGACACCAAAAGAGACCCAGTACTTC

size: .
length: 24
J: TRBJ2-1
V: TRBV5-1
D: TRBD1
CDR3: CASSLPGQEGGGIWSVLSYNEQFF
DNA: TGCGCCAGCAGCTTACCGGGACAGGAGGGTGGGGGGATATGGAGCGTTCTTAGCTACAATGAGCAGTTCTTC

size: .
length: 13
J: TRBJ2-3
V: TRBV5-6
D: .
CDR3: CASSFPGTDTQYF
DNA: TGTGCCAGCAGCTTCCCAGGGACAGATACGCAGTATTTT

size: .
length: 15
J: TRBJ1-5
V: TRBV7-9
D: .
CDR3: CASSLEGGGNQPQHF
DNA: TGTGCCAGCAGCTTGGAGGGTGGGGGCAATCAGCCCCAGCATTTT

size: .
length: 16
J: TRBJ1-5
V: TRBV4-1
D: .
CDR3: CASSQERTGSNQPQHF
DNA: TGCGCCAGCAGCCAAGAACGCACAGGGAGCAATCAGCCCCAGCATTTT

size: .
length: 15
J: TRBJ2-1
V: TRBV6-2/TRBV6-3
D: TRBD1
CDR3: CASSSTGTGPNEQFF
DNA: TGTGCCAGCAGTTCGACCGGGACAGGTCCGAATGAGCAGTTCTTC

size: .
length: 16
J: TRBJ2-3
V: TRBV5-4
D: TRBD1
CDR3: CASTPNRGMGTDTQYF
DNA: TGTGCCAGCACCCCAAACAGGGGAATGGGCACAGATACGCAGTATTTT

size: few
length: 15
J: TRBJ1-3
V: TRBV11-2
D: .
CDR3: CASSSQEGAGNTIYF
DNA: TGTGCCAGCAGCTCCCAAGAGGGGGCTGGAAACACCATATATTTT

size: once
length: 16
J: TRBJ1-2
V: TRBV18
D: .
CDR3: CASSPNGEGVQVGYTF
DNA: TGTGCCAGCTCACCGAACGGTGAGGGGGTGCAGGTCGGCTACACCTTC

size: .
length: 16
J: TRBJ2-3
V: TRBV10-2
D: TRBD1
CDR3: CASSESPDRGTDTQYF
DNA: TGCGCCAGCAGTGAGTCGCCCGACAGGGGGACAGATACGCAGTATTTT

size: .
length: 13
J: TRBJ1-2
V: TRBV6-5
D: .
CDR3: CASSYRPFYGYTF
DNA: TGTGCCAGCAGTTACCGTCCGTTCTATGGCTACACCTTC

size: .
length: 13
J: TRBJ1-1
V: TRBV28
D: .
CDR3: CASSKQKNTEAFF
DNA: TGTGCCAGCAGCAAACAGAAGAACACTGAAGCTTTCTTT

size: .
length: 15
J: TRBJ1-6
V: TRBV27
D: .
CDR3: CASALEGLYYSPLHF
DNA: TGTGCCAGCGCCCTGGAGGGGCTTTACTATTCACCCCTCCACTTT

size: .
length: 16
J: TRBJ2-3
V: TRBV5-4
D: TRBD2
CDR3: CASSRGLAGGKDTQYF
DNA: TGTGCCAGCAGTCGGGGACTAGCGGGGGGAAAAGATACGCAGTATTTT

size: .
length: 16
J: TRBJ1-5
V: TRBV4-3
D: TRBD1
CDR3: CASSQTGANGGQPQHF
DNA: TGCGCCAGCAGCCAGACAGGGGCCAATGGGGGTCAGCCCCAGCATTTT

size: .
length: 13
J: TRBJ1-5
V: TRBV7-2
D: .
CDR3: CASSPVLDQPQHF
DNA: TGTGCCAGCAGCCCGGTTTTGGATCAGCCCCAGCATTTT

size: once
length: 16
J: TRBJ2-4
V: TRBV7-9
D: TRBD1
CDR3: CASTTGGDRVKNIQYF
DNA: TGTGCCAGCACGACAGGGGGAGATCGAGTGAAAAACATTCAGTACTTC

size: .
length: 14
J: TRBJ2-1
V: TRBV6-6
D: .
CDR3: CASIRRVDYNEQFF
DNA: TGTGCCAGCATCAGACGGGTAGACTACAATGAGCAGTTCTTC

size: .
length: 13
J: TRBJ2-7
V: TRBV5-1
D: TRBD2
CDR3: CASSSGLADEQYF
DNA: TGCGCCAGCAGCTCGGGACTAGCGGACGAGCAGTACTTC

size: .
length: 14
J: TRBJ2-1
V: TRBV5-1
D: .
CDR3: CASSQQTVYNEQFF
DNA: TGCGCCAGCAGCCAGCAGACAGTTTACAATGAGCAGTTCTTC